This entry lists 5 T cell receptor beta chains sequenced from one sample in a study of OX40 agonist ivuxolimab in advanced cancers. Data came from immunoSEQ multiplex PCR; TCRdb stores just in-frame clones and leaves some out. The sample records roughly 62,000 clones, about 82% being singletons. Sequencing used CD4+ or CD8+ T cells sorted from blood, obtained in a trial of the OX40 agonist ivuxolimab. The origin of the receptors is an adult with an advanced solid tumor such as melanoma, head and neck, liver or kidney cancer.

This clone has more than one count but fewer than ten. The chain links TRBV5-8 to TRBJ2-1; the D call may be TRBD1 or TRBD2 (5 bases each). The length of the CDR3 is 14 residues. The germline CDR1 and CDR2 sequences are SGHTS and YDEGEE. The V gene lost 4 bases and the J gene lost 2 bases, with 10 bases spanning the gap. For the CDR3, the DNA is TGTGCCAGCAGCGGGCAGGGAGCCTACAATGAGCAGTTCTTC. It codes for CASSGQGAYNEQFF.

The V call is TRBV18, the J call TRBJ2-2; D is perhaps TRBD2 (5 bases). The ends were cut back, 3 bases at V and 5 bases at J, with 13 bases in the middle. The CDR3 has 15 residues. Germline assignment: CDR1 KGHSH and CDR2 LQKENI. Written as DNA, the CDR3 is TGTGCCAGCTCACCTCGACCTCGGGGAACCGGGGAGCTGTTTTTT. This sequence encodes CASSPRPRGTGELFF.

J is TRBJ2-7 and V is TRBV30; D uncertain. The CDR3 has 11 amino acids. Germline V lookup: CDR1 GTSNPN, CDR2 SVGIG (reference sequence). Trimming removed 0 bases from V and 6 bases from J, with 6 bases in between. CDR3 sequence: CAWSVLREQYF. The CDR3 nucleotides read TGTGCCTGGAGTGTACTCCGCGAGCAGTACTTC.

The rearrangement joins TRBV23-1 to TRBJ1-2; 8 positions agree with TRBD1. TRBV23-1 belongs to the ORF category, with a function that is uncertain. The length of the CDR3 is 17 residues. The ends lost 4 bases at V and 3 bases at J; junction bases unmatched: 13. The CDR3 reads CASSLPLGQGPYYGYTF. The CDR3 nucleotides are TGCGCCAGCAGTCTCCCCCTCGGACAGGGCCCATACTATGGCTACACCTTC.

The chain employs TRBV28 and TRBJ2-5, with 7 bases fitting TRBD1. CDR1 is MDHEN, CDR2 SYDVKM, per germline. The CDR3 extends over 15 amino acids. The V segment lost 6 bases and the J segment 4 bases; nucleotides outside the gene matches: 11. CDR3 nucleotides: TGTGCCAGCAGAACTTCCAAGGGACAGCGAGAGACCCAGTACTTC. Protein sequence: CASRTSKGQRETQYF.